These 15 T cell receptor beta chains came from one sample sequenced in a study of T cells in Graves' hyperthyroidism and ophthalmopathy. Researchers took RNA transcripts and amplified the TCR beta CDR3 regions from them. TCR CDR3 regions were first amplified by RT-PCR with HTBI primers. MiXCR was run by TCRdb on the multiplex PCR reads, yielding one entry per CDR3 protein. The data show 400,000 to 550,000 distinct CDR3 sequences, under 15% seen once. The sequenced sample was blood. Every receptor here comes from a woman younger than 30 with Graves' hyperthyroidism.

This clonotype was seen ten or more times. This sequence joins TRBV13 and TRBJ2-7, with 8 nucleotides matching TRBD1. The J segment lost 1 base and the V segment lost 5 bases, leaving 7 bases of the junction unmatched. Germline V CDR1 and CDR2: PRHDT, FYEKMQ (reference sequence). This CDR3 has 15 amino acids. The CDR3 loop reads CASSTTGGRSYEQYV. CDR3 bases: TGTGCCAGCAGCACTACAGGGGGTAGGTCCTACGAGCAGTACGTC.

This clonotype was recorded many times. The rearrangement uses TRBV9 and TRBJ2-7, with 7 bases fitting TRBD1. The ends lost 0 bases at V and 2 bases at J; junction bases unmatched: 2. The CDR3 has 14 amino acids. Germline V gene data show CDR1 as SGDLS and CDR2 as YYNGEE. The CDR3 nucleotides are TGTGCCAGCAGCGTAGAGACAGGGACCTACGAGCAGTACTTC. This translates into CASSVETGTYEQYF.

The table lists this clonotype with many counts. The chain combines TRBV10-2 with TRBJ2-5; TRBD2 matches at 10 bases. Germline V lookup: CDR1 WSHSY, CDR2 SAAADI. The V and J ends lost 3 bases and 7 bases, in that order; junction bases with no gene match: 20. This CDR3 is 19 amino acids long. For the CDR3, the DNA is TGCGCCAGCAGTGATCCCTCCGGGGGAGCGGGAGGGTCCAGGTCGACCCAGTACTTC. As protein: CASSDPSGGAGGSRSTQYF.

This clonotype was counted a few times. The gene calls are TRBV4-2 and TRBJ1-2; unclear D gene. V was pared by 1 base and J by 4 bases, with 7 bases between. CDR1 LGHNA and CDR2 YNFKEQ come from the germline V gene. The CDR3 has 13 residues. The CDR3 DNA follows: TGTGCCAGCAGCCAAGTAGCCTCCTATGGCTACACCTTC. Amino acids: CASSQVASYGYTF.

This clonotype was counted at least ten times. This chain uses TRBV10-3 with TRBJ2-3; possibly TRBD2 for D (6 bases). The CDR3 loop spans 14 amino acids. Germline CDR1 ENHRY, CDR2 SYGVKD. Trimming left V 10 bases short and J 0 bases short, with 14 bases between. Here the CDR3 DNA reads TGTGCCACCTTAGCGGAGGTTAGCACAGATACGCAGTATTTT. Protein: CATLAEVSTDTQYF.

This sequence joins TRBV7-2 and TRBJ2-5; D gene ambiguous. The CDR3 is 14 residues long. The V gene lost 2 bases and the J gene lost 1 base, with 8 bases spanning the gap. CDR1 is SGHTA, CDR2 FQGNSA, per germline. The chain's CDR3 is CASSLLYPQETQYF. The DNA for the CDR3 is TGTGCCAGCAGCTTACTCTATCCCCAAGAGACCCAGTACTTC.

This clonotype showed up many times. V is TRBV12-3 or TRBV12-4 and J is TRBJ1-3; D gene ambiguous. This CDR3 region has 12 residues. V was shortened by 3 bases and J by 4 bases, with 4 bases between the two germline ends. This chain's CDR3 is CASSFAGNTIYF. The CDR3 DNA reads TGTGCCAGCAGTTTTGCGGGAAACACCATATATTTT.

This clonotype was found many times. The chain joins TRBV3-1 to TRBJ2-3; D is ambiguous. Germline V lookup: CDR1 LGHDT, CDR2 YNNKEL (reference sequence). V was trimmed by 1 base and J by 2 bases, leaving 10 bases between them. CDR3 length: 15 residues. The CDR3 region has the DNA TGTGCCAGCAGCCAAGGTCCGGTTCTCACAGATACGCAGTATTTT. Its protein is CASSQGPVLTDTQYF.

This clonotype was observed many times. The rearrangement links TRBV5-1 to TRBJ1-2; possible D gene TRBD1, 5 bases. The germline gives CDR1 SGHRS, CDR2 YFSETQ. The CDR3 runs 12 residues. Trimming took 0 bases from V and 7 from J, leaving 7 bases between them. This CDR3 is CASSLGGAGYTF. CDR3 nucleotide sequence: TGCGCCAGCAGCTTGGGTGGGGCTGGCTACACCTTC. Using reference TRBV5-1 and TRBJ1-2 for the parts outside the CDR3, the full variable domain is KAGVTQTPRYLIKTRGQQVTLSCSPISGHRSVSWYQQTPGQGLQFLFEYFSETQRNKGNFPGRFSGRQFSNSRSEMNVSTLELGDSALYLCASSLGGAGYTFGSGTRLTVV.

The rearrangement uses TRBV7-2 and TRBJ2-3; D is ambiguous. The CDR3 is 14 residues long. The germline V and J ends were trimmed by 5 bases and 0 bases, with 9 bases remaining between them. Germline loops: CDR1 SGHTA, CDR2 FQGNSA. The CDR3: CASSDSTSTDTQYF. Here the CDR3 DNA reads TGTGCCAGCAGCGACTCGACTAGCACAGATACGCAGTATTTT.

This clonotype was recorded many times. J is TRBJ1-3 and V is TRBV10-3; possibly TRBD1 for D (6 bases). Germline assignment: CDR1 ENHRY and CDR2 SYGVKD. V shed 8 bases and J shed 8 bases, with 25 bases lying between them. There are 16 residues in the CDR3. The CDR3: CAIQPQIAQGGDTIYF. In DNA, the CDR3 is TGTGCCATCCAGCCCCAAATAGCACAGGGAGGAGACACCATATATTTT.

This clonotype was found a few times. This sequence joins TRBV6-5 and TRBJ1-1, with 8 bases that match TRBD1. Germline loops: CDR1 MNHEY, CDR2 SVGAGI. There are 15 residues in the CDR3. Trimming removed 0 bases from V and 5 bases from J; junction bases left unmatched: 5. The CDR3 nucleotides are TGTGCCAGCAGTTACTCCAACAGGGGGAGTACTGAAGCTTTCTTT. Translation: CASSYSNRGSTEAFF.

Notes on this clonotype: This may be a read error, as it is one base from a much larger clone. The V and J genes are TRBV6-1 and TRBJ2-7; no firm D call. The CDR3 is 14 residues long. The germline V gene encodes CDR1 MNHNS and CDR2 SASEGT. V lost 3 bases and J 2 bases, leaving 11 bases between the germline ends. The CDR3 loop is CASSETDPPYEQYV. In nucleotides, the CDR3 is TGTGCCAGCAGTGAGACGGACCCCCCCTACGAGCAGTACGTC.

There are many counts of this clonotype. The CDR3 DNA reads TGCAGTGCTAGAGAGGACAGACTGAACACTGAAGCTTTCTTT. Translated, it gives CSAREDRLNTEAFF. J is TRBJ1-1 and V is TRBV20-1, with D possibly matching TRBD1 (6 bases). The CDR3 length is 14 residues. With 0 bases removed from V and 0 bases from J, the gap between germline ends came to 8 bases. The germline V gene has CDR1 DFQATT and CDR2 SNEGSKA (reference sequence).

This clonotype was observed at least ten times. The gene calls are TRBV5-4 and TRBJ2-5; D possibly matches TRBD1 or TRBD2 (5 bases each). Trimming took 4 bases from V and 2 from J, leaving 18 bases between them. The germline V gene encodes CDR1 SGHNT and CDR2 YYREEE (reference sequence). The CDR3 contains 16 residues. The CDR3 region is CASSRKGRERQETQYF. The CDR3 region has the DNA TGTGCCAGCAGCAGAAAGGGACGGGAACGACAAGAGACCCAGTACTTC.